The 27 T cell receptor beta chains below come from one sample, sequenced in a study of blood T cells in healthy people across ages. The second PCR ran about 6 to 11 cycles with a sample-barcoded 5' primer and J-beta primers. TCRdb fed the 5' RACE reads into MiXCR, producing one record per CDR3 protein. The sample lists 800,000 or so distinct CDR3 sequences, around 25% occurring once. These data also formed part of another study, on T cells of mothers and their children.

Sequenced sample: blood. The receptors shown here come from a boy aged 10-17 years in good health.

The V call is TRBV4-1, the J call TRBJ2-7; D may be TRBD2 (6 bases). The CDR3 runs to 15 residues. Deletions cut 1 base from V and 6 bases from J, with 16 bases between. From germline, CDR1 is MGHRA and CDR2 YSYEKL. The CDR3 is CASSQVGGTWGEQYF. CDR3 nucleotide sequence: TGCGCCAGCAGCCAAGTCGGCGGGACTTGGGGCGAGCAGTACTTC.

This sequence joins TRBV19 and TRBJ2-7; 7 positions match TRBD1. J was trimmed by 2 bases and V by 10 bases; bases with no gene match: 2. The germline V gene encodes CDR1 LNHDA and CDR2 SQIVND (reference sequence). The CDR3 totals 11 residues. CDR3 DNA sequence: TGTGCCACGGGACAGACCTACGAGCAGTACTTC. It codes for CATGQTYEQYF.

The chain is built from TRBV28 and TRBJ1-1, with D perhaps TRBD1 (6 bases). Trimming removed 4 bases from V and 7 bases from J, with 16 bases in between. The CDR3 consists of 14 residues. Germline CDR1 MDHEN, CDR2 SYDVKM. The CDR3 nucleotides read TGTGCCAGCAGTTCCACACTGACAGGCTTTGAAGCTTTCTTT. This encodes CASSSTLTGFEAFF.

This clonotype was counted ten times or more. The chain carries TRBV7-2 and TRBJ2-5; the D gene could be TRBD1 or TRBD2 (5 bases each). V was cut by 6 bases and J by 0 bases, with 14 bases left in between. The CDR3 is 15 residues long. The germline CDR1 and CDR2 sequences are SGHTA and FQGNSA. CDR3 nucleotides: TGTGCCAGCAGACAAAACCCGGGACACCAAGAGACCCAGTACTTC. Protein sequence: CASRQNPGHQETQYF.

The chain joins TRBV7-9 to TRBJ2-7; TRBD1 is a possible D gene (6 bases). V lost 1 base and J lost 3, with 10 bases in between. The germline CDR1 and CDR2 sequences are SEHNR and FQNEAQ (reference sequence). The CDR3 spans 14 residues. CDR3: CASSLVSQGYEQYF. CDR3 nucleotides: TGTGCCAGCAGCTTAGTGTCACAGGGCTACGAGCAGTACTTC.

This clonotype was counted a few times. The V gene is TRBV6-5, the J gene TRBJ1-2; the match to TRBD1 covers 10 bases. V lost 2 bases, J lost 4 bases, and 7 bases stayed unmatched. The CDR3 totals 16 residues. The germline CDR1 and CDR2 sequences are MNHEY and SVGAGI. The CDR3 coding sequence is TGTGCCAGCAGTTACGTGACCGGGACAGGGGCCTATGGCTACACCTTC. This gives the protein CASSYVTGTGAYGYTF.

This clonotype was seen only a few times. CDR3 nucleotides: TGTGCCAGCAGCCCCGGGACAGGGGGTACTCATTCGGACATTCAGTACTTC. Translating gives CASSPGTGGTHSDIQYF. V usage is TRBV7-3 and J usage is TRBJ2-4, with TRBD1 identical over 11 bases. Trimming cost V 5 bases and J 8 bases; bases outside gene matches: 14. The CDR3 totals 17 residues. Germline-derived CDR1 and CDR2 are SGHTA and FQGTGA.

In its sample, this clonotype was seen a few times. The rearrangement joins TRBV7-9 to TRBJ2-1; D may be TRBD1 or TRBD2 (5 bases each). Trimming took off 7 bases at V and 0 bases at J, with 16 bases between the two ends. CDR1 is SEHNR, CDR2 FQNEAQ, per germline (reference sequence). The CDR3 loop spans 16 amino acids. The CDR3 spells CASTGTGTDSYNEQFF. The CDR3, as DNA: TGTGCCAGCACCGGGACCGGGACGGACTCCTACAATGAGCAGTTCTTC.

This clonotype was seen only a few times. V gene TRBV3-1 combines with J gene TRBJ2-2; the D is unclear. Trimming took off 1 base at V and 1 base at J, with 7 bases between the two ends. Germline V gene data show CDR1 as LGHDT and CDR2 as YNNKEL (reference sequence). The CDR3 covers 15 residues. The CDR3 loop is CASSQGRRNTGELFF. CDR3 DNA sequence: TGTGCCAGCAGCCAAGGCAGGAGGAACACCGGGGAGCTGTTTTTT. The variable domain in full, completed from reference TRBV3-1 and TRBJ2-2, reads DTAVSQTPKYLVTQMGNDKSIKCEQNLGHDTMYWYKQDSKKFLKIMFSYNNKELIINETVPNRFSPKSPDKAHLNLHINSLELGDSAVYFCASSQGRRNTGELFFGEGSRLTVL.

This clonotype was counted a few times. The chain combines TRBV27 with TRBJ2-5; 8 bases align to TRBD1. The last part of the DNA fits TRBJ2-7 better; the J call may be wrong. Germline-derived CDR1 and CDR2 are MNHEY and SMNVEV (reference sequence). This CDR3 spans 15 amino acids. CDR3: CASSPSTGGSYEQYF. DNA of the CDR3: TGTGCCAGCAGTCCAAGTACAGGGGGCTCCTACGAGCAGTACTTC.

V is TRBV27 and J is TRBJ2-5; D may be TRBD2 (6 bases). Germline loops: CDR1 MNHEY, CDR2 SMNVEV (reference sequence). Trimming cost V 5 bases and J 5 bases, with 15 bases left between them. The CDR3 covers 14 residues. In DNA form, the CDR3 reads TGTGCCAGCAGTACTCACCTAGCGAGCGAGACCCAGTACTTC. Amino acid sequence: CASSTHLASETQYF.

This clonotype was recorded a few times. The chain couples TRBV20-1 to TRBJ2-7, with 9 bases fitting TRBD1. Germline V CDR1 and CDR2: DFQATT, SNEGSKA (reference sequence). The CDR3 contains 15 residues. V lost 3 bases and J lost 6; bases outside the gene matches: 12. The CDR3 region is CSARAPGQGRLEQYF. DNA of the CDR3: TGCAGTGCTAGGGCACCGGGACAGGGTCGTCTCGAGCAGTACTTC.

This clonotype appeared a few times. The V and J genes are TRBV29-1 and TRBJ2-7; TRBD2 agrees at 13 bases. Trimming cost V 7 bases and J 4 bases; bases outside gene matches: 4. Germline assignment: CDR1 SQVTM and CDR2 ANQGSEA. This CDR3 spans 13 amino acids. The CDR3 nucleotides are TGCAGCGGACTAGCGGGAGGCTCGTACGAGCAGTACTTC. Its protein is CSGLAGGSYEQYF.

V usage is TRBV29-1 and J usage is TRBJ2-7; 10 bases are shared with TRBD2. CDR3 size: 13 residues. V trimming: 6 bases; J trimming: 5 bases; junction bases outside the gene matches: 7. Germline V gene lookup returns CDR1 SQVTM and CDR2 ANQGSEA. The CDR3: CSVRSLAGDEQYF. The CDR3 DNA follows: TGCAGCGTGAGAAGCCTAGCGGGAGACGAGCAGTACTTC.

This clonotype was seen a few times. The chain has TRBV9 and TRBJ1-3; D unresolved. CDR1 is SGDLS and CDR2 is YYNGEE in the germline V gene. Trimming removed 4 bases from V and 0 bases from J, with 11 bases in between. The CDR3 consists of 15 residues. CDR3 sequence reads: CASSLDSASGNTIYF. In DNA form, the CDR3 reads TGTGCCAGCAGCCTTGATAGTGCCTCTGGAAACACCATATATTTT.

Of note for this clonotype: A read error may account for a junction end that differs from germline. The genes are TRBV2 and TRBJ2-3; weak D call: TRBD1 (6 bases). The CDR3 is 8 residues long. Per germline, CDR1 SNHLY and CDR2 FYNNEI. DNA for the CDR3: TGTGCCAGCAGTACAGGGAATTTT. Its protein is CASSTGNF.

The table lists this clonotype with a few counts. The V and J genes are TRBV4-2 and TRBJ1-4; D gene ambiguous. Germline V gives CDR1 LGHNA, CDR2 YNFKEQ. The ends were cut back, 7 bases at V and 8 bases at J, with 17 bases in the middle. The CDR3 extends over 14 amino acids. This CDR3 is CASTSDSETEKLFF. The CDR3 region has the DNA TGTGCCAGCACCTCGGACTCAGAGACGGAAAAACTGTTTTTT.

The chain has TRBV28 and TRBJ2-5; D might be TRBD2 (6 bases). V lost 6 bases and J 9 bases, leaving 20 bases between the germline ends. The germline gives CDR1 MDHEN, CDR2 SYDVKM. CDR3 length: 14 residues. The CDR3 DNA reads as TGTGCCAGCAGCCGACTACTAGCAGTGCCGGCCCAGTACTTC. Protein sequence: CASSRLLAVPAQYF.

The rearrangement uses TRBV11-2 and TRBJ2-5; 7 bases are a match to TRBD1. CDR1 is SGHAT, CDR2 FQNNGV, per germline. V trimming: 5 bases; J trimming: 1 base; junction bases outside the gene matches: 10. The CDR3 totals 16 residues. CDR3 amino acids: CASSPAGGSVQETQYF. For the CDR3, the DNA is TGTGCCAGCAGCCCGGCAGGGGGTTCGGTCCAAGAGACCCAGTACTTC.

In this sample, this clonotype turned up a few times. The V call is TRBV3-1, the J call TRBJ1-6; unclear D gene. Trimming removed 1 base at V and 7 bases at J, with 14 bases between. Per the germline V gene, CDR1 is LGHDT and CDR2 is YNNKEL (reference sequence). This CDR3 region has 16 residues. DNA for the CDR3: TGTGCCAGCAGCCAAGGTTCCGCGTTGTCGAATTCACCCCTCCACTTT. This encodes CASSQGSALSNSPLHF.

This clonotype has just a few counts. The CDR3 protein is CASSVVVGRGTSPNYGYTF. For the CDR3, the DNA is TGTGCCAGCAGCGTAGTTGTCGGCCGAGGGACAAGCCCTAACTATGGCTACACCTTC. V is TRBV9 and J is TRBJ1-2, with a tentative D call TRBD1 (6 bases). The CDR3 is made up of 19 amino acids. Per the germline V gene, CDR1 is SGDLS and CDR2 is YYNGEE. V shed 0 bases and J shed 0 bases, with 21 bases lying between them.

This clonotype was counted a few times. The chain is built from TRBV11-2 and TRBJ2-7; a weak D match, TRBD1 (5 bases). The CDR3 sequence is 15 residues long. V shed 5 bases and J shed 3 bases, with 17 bases lying between them. Germline V gene sequence: CDR1 SGHAT, CDR2 FQNNGV. The CDR3 region has the DNA TGTGCCAGCAGCAAAACAGGTGCGCTACTCTACGAGCAGTACTTC. It codes for CASSKTGALLYEQYF.

The rearrangement links TRBV3-1 to TRBJ1-2; a weak D match, TRBD1 (6 bases). Trimming cost V 4 bases and J 4 bases, with 16 bases left between them. The CDR3 runs 15 residues. Germline CDR1 is LGHDT and CDR2 is YNNKEL (reference sequence). The CDR3 nucleotides read TGTGCCAGCAGCCTTCCTACAGGGACCTCCTATGGCTACACCTTC. It is translated as CASSLPTGTSYGYTF.

This rearrangement joins TRBV20-1 to TRBJ2-5; 14 nucleotides match TRBD2. With the DNA end fitting TRBJ2-1 better, the J assignment may be wrong. The CDR3 is 19 amino acids. Germline-derived CDR1 and CDR2 are DFQATT and SNEGSKA (reference sequence). In nucleotides, the CDR3 is TGCAGTGCTTGCCACGAGGGGGGACTAGCGGGGGTATCATACGATGAGCAGTTCTTC. Amino acids: CSACHEGGLAGVSYDEQFF.

There are a few counts of this clonotype. V usage is TRBV15 and J usage is TRBJ1-4; no clear D. The CDR3 sequence is 16 residues long. Germline V gene data show CDR1 as LNHNV and CDR2 as YYDKDF (reference sequence). The germline V and J ends were trimmed by 2 bases and 8 bases, with 18 bases remaining between them. CDR3 coding DNA: TGTGCCACCAGCAGACCCCCGGGCAGCGGGCTCGAAAAACTGTTTTTT. This encodes CATSRPPGSGLEKLFF.

This clonotype appeared a few times. This chain connects TRBV14 to TRBJ2-5; unclear D gene. The J call may be in error: the DNA end matches TRBJ2-7 better. CDR3 length equals 15 residues. Per germline, CDR1 SGHDN and CDR2 FVKESK. Here the CDR3 reads CASSQGCTATYEQYF. The CDR3 region has the DNA TGTGCCAGCAGCCAAGGGTGCACAGCTACCTACGAGCAGTACTTC.

This clonotype was found once. The chain joins TRBV2 to TRBJ1-3; possibly TRBD1 for D (6 bases). The germline V gene has CDR1 SNHLY and CDR2 FYNNEI. The CDR3 consists of 14 residues. V was cut by 7 bases and J by 1 base, with 11 bases left in between. The CDR3 coding sequence is TGTGCCAGCAACATACAGGGTTCTGGAAACACCATATATTTT. Translated: CASNIQGSGNTIYF.